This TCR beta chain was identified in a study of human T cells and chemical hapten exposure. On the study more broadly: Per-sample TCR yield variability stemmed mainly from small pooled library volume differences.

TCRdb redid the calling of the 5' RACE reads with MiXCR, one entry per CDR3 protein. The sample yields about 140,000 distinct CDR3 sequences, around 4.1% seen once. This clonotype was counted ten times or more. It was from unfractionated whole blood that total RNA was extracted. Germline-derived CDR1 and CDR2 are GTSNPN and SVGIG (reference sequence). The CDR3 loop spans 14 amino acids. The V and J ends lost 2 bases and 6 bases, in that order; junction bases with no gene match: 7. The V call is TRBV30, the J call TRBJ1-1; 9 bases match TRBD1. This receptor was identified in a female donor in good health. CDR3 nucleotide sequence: TGTGCCTGGAGTAAGGGGACAGGGTCTTCTGAAGCTTTCTTT. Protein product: CAWSKGTGSSEAFF.